This entry concerns a single T cell receptor (beta chain). Germline values: CDR1 SGHAT, CDR2 FQDESV (reference sequence). The length of the CDR3 is 13 residues. V was trimmed by 2 bases and J by 5 bases, leaving 9 bases between them. The data derive from a study of blood T cell repertoires in COVID-19. Study background: The United States, Italy and Spain supplied acute and convalescent COVID-19 samples. The analysed material was cDNA or gDNA that came from T cells, B-cell-depleted T cells, or PBMCs.

The authors' processing: It was from reference gene primer amplification that nucleated cell counts were estimated. Sequenced by immunoSEQ multiplex PCR; TCRdb stores in-frame clones only, minus some. For V, J and clone size, that table is used; D and trimming come from the DNA. The sample has 95,000 to 130,000 clones; roughly 80% are singletons. The sequence derives from a man aged 30-40 years with acute or convalescent COVID-19. The chain is built from TRBV11-1 and TRBJ1-1; a possible D gene is TRBD1 (6 bases). The sample taken for sequencing was peripheral blood. CDR3 DNA: TGTGCCAGCAGCTTATACAGGGAGACTGAAGCTTTCTTT. Translating it yields CASSLYRETEAFF.